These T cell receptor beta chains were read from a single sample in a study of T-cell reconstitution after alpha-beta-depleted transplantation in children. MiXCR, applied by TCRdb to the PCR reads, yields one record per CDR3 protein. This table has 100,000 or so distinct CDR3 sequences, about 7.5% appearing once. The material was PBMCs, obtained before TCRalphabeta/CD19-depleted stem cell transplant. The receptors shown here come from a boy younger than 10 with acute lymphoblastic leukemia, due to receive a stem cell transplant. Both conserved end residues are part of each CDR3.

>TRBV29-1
CSVGRGSNYGYTF
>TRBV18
CASSRDQGGEKLFF
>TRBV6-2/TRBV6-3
CASTPYWASGSSSSYEQYF
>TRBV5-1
CATRATGGYTDTQYF
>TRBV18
CASSPQEQDRLYF
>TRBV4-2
CASSHPSSPETQYF
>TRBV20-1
CSATTGGAFYEQYF
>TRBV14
CASSRQGLSYNEQFF
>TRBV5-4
CASSLQGNNSPLHF
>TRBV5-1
CASSLARTLSTDTQYF
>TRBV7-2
CASSLAPETQYF
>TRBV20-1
CSARDLEGFTSTDTQYF
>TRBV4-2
CASSQDSGGSYEQYF
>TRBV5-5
CASSLVGQINEKLFF
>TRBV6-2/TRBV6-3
CASSLAPTQNTGELFF
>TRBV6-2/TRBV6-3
CASSHGQGKGIQYF
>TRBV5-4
CASSVAGAGETQYF
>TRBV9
CASSTGTWTGELFF
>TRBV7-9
CASSLASLARGNEQFF
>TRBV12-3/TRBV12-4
CASRDRAGELFF
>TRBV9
CASSTLQGINGYTF
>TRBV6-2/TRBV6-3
CASNDRTAQYF
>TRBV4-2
CASSQVTSWGGYEQFF
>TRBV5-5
CASSAKPGQGNTIYF
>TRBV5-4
CASSLQAGAVGETQYF
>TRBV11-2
CASSLQRGAIYNEQFF
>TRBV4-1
CASSRGNSNQPQHF
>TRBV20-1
CSATPRTGYYEQYF
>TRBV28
CASSLNPTGSLLYNEQFF
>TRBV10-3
CAISESISGTSGGNEQFF
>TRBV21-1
CASSRPSVGEQFF
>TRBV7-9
CASSIYPTGNVNTEAFF
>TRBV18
CASSLDRGGEQFF
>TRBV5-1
CASSLDWGQPQHF
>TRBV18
CASSPKGGTEAFF
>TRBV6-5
CASSRLVEPGTGELFF
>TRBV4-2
CASSPDQGPAGAEQYF
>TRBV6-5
CASSRYRGREDTQYF
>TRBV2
CASSTRDSQRSF
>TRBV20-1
CSVSGAVPTRESSYNEQFF
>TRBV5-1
CASSLAVGSSSYNEQFF
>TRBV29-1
CSVLSALQETQYF
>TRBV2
CASSSTSGGTEQYF
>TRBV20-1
CSARGGAMGSYNSPLHF
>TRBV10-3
CAISVSGQPQHF
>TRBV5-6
CASSLVRDRFNTEAFF
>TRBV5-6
CASSGDPYPQAQYF
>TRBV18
CASSPPGGAEQYF
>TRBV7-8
CASSPGQGAAGELFF
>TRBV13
CASSFEGGPGNEQFF
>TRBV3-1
CASSQGAGRVYEQYF